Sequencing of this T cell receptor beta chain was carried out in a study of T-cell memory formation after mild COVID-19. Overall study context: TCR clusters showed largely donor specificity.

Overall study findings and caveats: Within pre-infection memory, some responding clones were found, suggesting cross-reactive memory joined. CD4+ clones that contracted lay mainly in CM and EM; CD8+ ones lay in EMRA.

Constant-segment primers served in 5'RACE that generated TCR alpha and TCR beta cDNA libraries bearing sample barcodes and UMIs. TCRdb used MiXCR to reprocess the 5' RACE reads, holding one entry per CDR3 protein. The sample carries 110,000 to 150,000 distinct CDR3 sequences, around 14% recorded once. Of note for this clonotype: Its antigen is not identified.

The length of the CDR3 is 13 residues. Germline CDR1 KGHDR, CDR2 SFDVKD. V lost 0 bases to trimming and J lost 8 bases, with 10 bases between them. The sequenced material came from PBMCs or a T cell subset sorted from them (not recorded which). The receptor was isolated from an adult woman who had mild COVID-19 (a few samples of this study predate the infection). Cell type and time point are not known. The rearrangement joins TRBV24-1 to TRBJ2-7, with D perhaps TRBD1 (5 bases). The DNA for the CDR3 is TGTGCCACCAGTGATTTGCACTGGGGCAAGCAGTACTTC. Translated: CATSDLHWGKQYF.